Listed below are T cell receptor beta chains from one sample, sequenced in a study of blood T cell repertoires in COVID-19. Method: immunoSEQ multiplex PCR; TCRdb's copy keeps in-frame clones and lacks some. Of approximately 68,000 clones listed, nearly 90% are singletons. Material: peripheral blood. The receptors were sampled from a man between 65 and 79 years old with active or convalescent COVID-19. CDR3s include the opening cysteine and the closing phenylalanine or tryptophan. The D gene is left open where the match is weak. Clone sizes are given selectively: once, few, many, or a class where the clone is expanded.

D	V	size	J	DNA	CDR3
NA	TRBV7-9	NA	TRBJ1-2	TGTGCCAGCAGCTCCCTAACCGGGGGTGGCTACACCTTC	CASSSLTGGGYTF
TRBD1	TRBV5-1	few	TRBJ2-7	TGCGCCAGCAGCTTAGGACAGGCCATCGAGCAGTACTTC	CASSLGQAIEQYF
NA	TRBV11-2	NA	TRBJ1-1	TGTGCCAGCAGCTCGCAGGGTGCGACTGAAGCTTTCTTT	CASSSQGATEAFF
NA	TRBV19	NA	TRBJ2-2	TGTGCCAGTAGTAGGCAGGGGAACACCGGGGAGCTGTTTTTT	CASSRQGNTGELFF
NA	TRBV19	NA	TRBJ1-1	TGTGCCAGTAGGACAACCTGGACAGCCTTGAACACTGAAGCTTTCTTT	CASRTTWTALNTEAFF
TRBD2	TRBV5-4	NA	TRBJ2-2	TGTGCCAGCAGCACACAGACTAGCGGGAACACCGGGGAGCTGTTTTTT	CASSTQTSGNTGELFF
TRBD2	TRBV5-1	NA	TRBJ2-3	TGCGCCAGCAGCTTGGCCGGGACTAGCGGGATCACAGATACGCAGTATTTT	CASSLAGTSGITDTQYF
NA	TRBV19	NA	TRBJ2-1	TGTGCCAGTAGTATTGTCAGGGACAATGAGCAGTTCTTC	CASSIVRDNEQFF
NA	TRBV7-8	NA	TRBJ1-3	TGTGCCAGCAGCCCACAGGGTCGAAGCTCTGGAAACACCATATATTTT	CASSPQGRSSGNTIYF
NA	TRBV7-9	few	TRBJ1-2	TGTGCCAGCAGCTTCCCGAGCTATGGCTACACCTTC	CASSFPSYGYTF
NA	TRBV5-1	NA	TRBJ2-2	TGCGCCAGCAGCTTGGAGGGCTCGGGAACCGGGGAGCTGTTTTTT	CASSLEGSGTGELFF
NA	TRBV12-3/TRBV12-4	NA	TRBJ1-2	TGTGCCAGCACCAGGGAAGGGTCTGGCTACACCTTC	CASTREGSGYTF
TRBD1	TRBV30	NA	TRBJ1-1	TGTGCCTGGAGGACAGGGCCGTTTAACACTGAAGCTTTCTTT	CAWRTGPFNTEAFF
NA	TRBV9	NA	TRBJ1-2	TGTGCCAGCAGCGTAGCACCCAGGGGCTATGGCTACACCTTC	CASSVAPRGYGYTF
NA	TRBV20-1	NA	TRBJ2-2	TGCAGTGCTAGTCCCCTAACGAGCACCGGGGAGCTGTTTTTT	CSASPLTSTGELFF
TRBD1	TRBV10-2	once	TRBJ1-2	TGCGCCAGCAGCTTAATCGACAGGGGGCATGGCTACACCTTC	CASSLIDRGHGYTF
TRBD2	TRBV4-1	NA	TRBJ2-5	TGCGCCAGCAGCCAAGAGCGGATAGCGGGTCAAGAGACCCAGTACTTC	CASSQERIAGQETQYF
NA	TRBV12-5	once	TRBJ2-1	TGTGCTAGTGGTTTGGCCCCGCGGTACAATGAGCAGTTCTTC	CASGLAPRYNEQFF
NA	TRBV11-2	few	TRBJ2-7	TGTGCCAGCAGGCAGGGGACGCTCTACGAGCAGTACTTC	CASRQGTLYEQYF
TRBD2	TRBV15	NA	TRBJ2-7	TGTGCCACCAGCAGGGGGGGGACTAGCGGTTCCTACGAGCAGTACTTC	CATSRGGTSGSYEQYF
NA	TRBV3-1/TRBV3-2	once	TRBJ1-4	TGTGCCAGCAGCCAACAAACAGGGTTAGACGAAAAACTGTTTTTT	CASSQQTGLDEKLFF
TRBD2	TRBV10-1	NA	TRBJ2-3	TGCGCCAGCAGTAGAAATCGAGCGGGAGACGCAGATACGCAGTATTTT	CASSRNRAGDADTQYF
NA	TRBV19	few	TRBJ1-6	TGTGCCAGTACCGCTGAGGGGCGGGGGTCCTATAATTCACCCCTCCACTTT	CASTAEGRGSYNSPLHF
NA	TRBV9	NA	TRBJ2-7	TGTGCCAGCGGCCCCAGGGATGGCTACGAGCAGTACTTC	CASGPRDGYEQYF
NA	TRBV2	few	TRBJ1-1	TGTGCCACCCTTCGGGGTGGCACTGAAGCTTTCTTT	CATLRGGTEAFF
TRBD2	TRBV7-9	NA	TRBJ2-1	TGTGCCAGCAGCAGAACTCTAGCGGGATCATATAGTGAGCAGTTCTTC	CASSRTLAGSYSEQFF
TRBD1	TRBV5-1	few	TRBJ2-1	TGCGCCAGCAGCCGACAGGGAAACAATGAGCAGTTCTTC	CASSRQGNNEQFF
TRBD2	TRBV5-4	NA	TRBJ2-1	TGTGCCAGCAGCTTTGTCGGGAGGTCCTACAATGAGCAGTTCTTC	CASSFVGRSYNEQFF
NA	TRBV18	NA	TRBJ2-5	TGTGCCAGCTCACTGGCAGGCGATCAAGAGACCCAGTACTTC	CASSLAGDQETQYF
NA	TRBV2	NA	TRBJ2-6	TGTGCCAGCAGTGAAGGTGGAGCCGGGGCCAACGTCCTGACTTTC	CASSEGGAGANVLTF
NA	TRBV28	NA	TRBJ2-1	TGTGCCAGCAGTTGGAACGGGAAGAGTGAGCAGTTCTTC	CASSWNGKSEQFF
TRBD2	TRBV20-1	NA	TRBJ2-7	TGCAGTGCTAGTACGGGAGGGCCCTACGAGCAGTACTTC	CSASTGGPYEQYF
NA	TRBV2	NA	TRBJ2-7	TGTGCCAGCAGTGAAATTGAGGAGCAGTACTTC	CASSEIEEQYF
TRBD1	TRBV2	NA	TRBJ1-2	TGTGCCAGCACCCCGGACAGGGGTAACTATGGCTACACCTTC	CASTPDRGNYGYTF
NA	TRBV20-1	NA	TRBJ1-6	TGCAGTGCTAGTCGGTTTTCCGAAAATTCACCCCTCCACTTT	CSASRFSENSPLHF
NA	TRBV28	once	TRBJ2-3	TGTGCCAGCAGTTTACCCGGACGGGGAGATACGCAGTATTTT	CASSLPGRGDTQYF
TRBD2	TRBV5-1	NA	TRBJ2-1	TGCGCCAGCAGCTTGACTAGCGGGGGAAAGCAGTTCTTC	CASSLTSGGKQFF
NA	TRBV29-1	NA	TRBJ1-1	TGCAGCGTTGGAAGGTTAGGGGGAAACACTGAAGCTTTCTTT	CSVGRLGGNTEAFF
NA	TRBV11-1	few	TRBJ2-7	TGTGCTACCGAATCGCTAAACGAGCAGTACTTC	CATESLNEQYF
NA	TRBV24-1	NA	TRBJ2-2	TGTGCCACCGGGACACCGAACACCGGGGAGCTGTTTTTT	CATGTPNTGELFF
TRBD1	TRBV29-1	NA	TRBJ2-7	TGCAGCGTGGGACAGGTTTACGAGCAGTACTTC	CSVGQVYEQYF
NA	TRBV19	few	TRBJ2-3	TGTGCCAGTAGTATAAGGCGGTGGGAGGTAGGGAGCACAGATACGCAGTATTTT	CASSIRRWEVGSTDTQYF
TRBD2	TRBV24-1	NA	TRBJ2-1	TGTGCCACCAGTGATCCGTCCCTCAGGGGTAGCAAAACTAGCGGAACCTACAATGAGCAGTTCTTC	CATSDPSLRGSKTSGTYNEQFF
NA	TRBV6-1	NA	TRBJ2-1	TGTGCCAGCAGTGAACGGGGACATACTACACCCTACAATGAGCAGTTCTTC	CASSERGHTTPYNEQFF
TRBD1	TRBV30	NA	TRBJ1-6	TGTGCCTGGCAGGGGGCGCGAGATTCACCCCTCCACTTT	CAWQGARDSPLHF
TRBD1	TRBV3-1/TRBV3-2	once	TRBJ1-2	TGTGCCAGCAGCCAAGTAAACAGGGGAAGGGGCTACACCTTC	CASSQVNRGRGYTF
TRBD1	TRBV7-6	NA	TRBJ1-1	TGTGCCAGCAGCTTAGACAGGGGTGACACTGAAGCTTTCTTT	CASSLDRGDTEAFF
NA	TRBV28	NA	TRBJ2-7	TGTGCCACCAGGGGGGGAGGGAGCTCCTACGAGCAGTACTTC	CATRGGGSSYEQYF
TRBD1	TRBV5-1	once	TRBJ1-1	TGCGCCAGCAGCTTGGGCTTTACAGGGGCACCCACTGAAGCTTTCTTT	CASSLGFTGAPTEAFF